This T cell receptor (beta chain) derives from a study of blood T cells in healthy people across ages. On the study more broadly: About one barcoded beta molecule was captured per two T cells (by template switching).

From germline, CDR1 is SEHNR and CDR2 FQNEAQ (reference sequence). The CDR3 consists of 14 residues. A second PCR of roughly 7 to 11 cycles used a sample-barcoded 5' primer and a J-beta primer mix. Each CDR3 protein gets one entry after TCRdb re-called the 5' RACE reads with MiXCR. The sample gives roughly 700,000 distinct CDR3 sequences, roughly 49% of which show up once; roughly 31% is in the top ten. Source material: blood. The J gene is TRBJ2-5, the V gene TRBV7-9; D might be TRBD2 (7 bases). The J call may be in error: the DNA end matches TRBJ2-7 better. The receptor was isolated from a woman aged 60-75 years in good health. This CDR3 is CASSFGGPGNEQYF. The CDR3 DNA follows: TGTGCCAGCAGCTTCGGGGGGCCGGGGAACGAGCAGTACTTC.